This T cell receptor (beta chain) derives from a study of molecular identifiers for immune sequencing clone quantification. Naive CD8 T cells were picked out by sorting for CD8+CD4-CCR7+CD45RA+. TCRdb re-called the PCR reads with MiXCR, one entry per CDR3 protein. The repertoire consists of about 640,000 distinct CDR3 sequences, with approximately 20% occurring once and the leading ten covering 0.75% to 0.95%. Sequences were obtained from naive CD8+ T cells from blood, with Jurkat cell RNA spiked in. Subset noted: FACS-sorted CD8+CD4-CCR7+CD45RA+ naive T cells. The clonotype originates from a human donor in good health. Some libraries in this study had Jurkat cell RNA spiked in.

The DNA for the CDR3 is TGTGCCAGCAGTTACCCGGACCCAAGTGGCACAGATACGCAGTATTTT. Its translation: CASSYPDPSGTDTQYF. The chain carries TRBV6-2 or TRBV6-3 and TRBJ2-3; D gene unclear. The germline CDR1 and CDR2 sequences are MNHEY and SVGEGT. CDR3 length equals 16 residues. V lost 2 bases to trimming and J lost 1 base, with 13 bases between them.